This record concerns one T cell receptor (beta chain) sequence. Its antigen is as yet unknown. This specimen comes from a study of cytomegalovirus exposure and HLA in healthy donors. General observations from the study: Specificity of a few CMV-associated chains for CMV antigens was verified in vitro.

Germline CDR1 is LGHNA and CDR2 is YNFKEQ. Trimming stripped 4 bases from V and 0 bases from J, with 12 bases between. The CDR3 is 16 amino acids. Primers for the PCR totalled 60 Vbeta and 13 Jbeta. Per the authors' pipeline: Counted up in a later analysis, unique TCR beta chains came to 65 million to 80 million, with around 11 million shared. Measured with immunoSEQ multiplex PCR; TCRdb has only the in-frame clones, and not every one. V and J calls and clone size follow that table, whereas D and trimming were derived from the DNA. The data show about 200,000 clones, more than 75% seen once. The genes are TRBV4-2 and TRBJ2-2; D is possibly TRBD2 (5 bases). Sequences were obtained from PBMCs. This receptor was obtained from a male donor in good health and CMV-seronegative. This CDR3 is CASSPTGLTNTGELFF. The CDR3, as DNA: TGTGCCAGCAGCCCCACCGGACTCACGAACACCGGGGAGCTGTTTTTT.